The 30 T cell receptor beta chains below all came from one sample that was sequenced in a study of blood T cell repertoires in COVID-19. Produced via immunoSEQ multiplex PCR; TCRdb's table is partial and in-frame only. The sample lists roughly 350,000 clones, approximately 81% occurring once. Specimen: peripheral blood. Receptors were obtained from a woman aged 18-29 years with acute or convalescent COVID-19.

This clone was seen repeatedly, ten times or more. The rearrangement links TRBV19 to TRBJ1-2; perhaps TRBD1 as D (5 bases). Germline CDR1 reads LNHDA; CDR2 reads SQIVND (reference sequence). There are 11 residues in the CDR3. V shed 7 bases and J shed 7 bases, with 10 bases lying between them. The CDR3 bases are TGTGCCAGTACGGCAGGGTCTGGCTACACCTTC. Amino acid sequence: CASTAGSGYTF.

The chain recombines TRBV3-1 (or the pseudogene TRBV3-2) with TRBJ2-5; no clear D gene. The V gene's germline CDR1 is LGHDT and CDR2 YNNKEL (reference sequence). Between the trimmed V and J ends, which lost 1 base and 2 bases, there was a span of 11 bases. This CDR3 has 15 residues. The CDR3, as DNA: TGTGCCAGCAGCCAAGGTAGAAGTTTACAAGAGACCCAGTACTTC. Encoded protein: CASSQGRSLQETQYF.

Notes on this clone: Other DNA sequences in this specimen translate into the identical CDR3. The gene calls are TRBV9 and TRBJ2-6; D not certain. V lost 0 bases and J 4 bases, leaving 8 bases between the germline ends. The germline V gene has CDR1 SGDLS and CDR2 YYNGEE. The CDR3 is 15 amino acids. Here the CDR3 reads CASSVAGYGANVLTF. The CDR3 region has the DNA TGTGCCAGCAGCGTAGCCGGGTACGGGGCCAACGTCCTGACTTTC.

The chain carries TRBV9 and TRBJ1-2; D call uncertain. The CDR3 is 16 amino acids. Trimming removed 0 bases from V and 5 bases from J, with 17 bases in between. Germline values: CDR1 SGDLS, CDR2 YYNGEE. The CDR3 sequence is CASSVEVAPVQYGYTF. The DNA of the CDR3 is TGTGCCAGCAGCGTAGAGGTAGCCCCAGTACAATATGGCTACACCTTC.

The rearrangement joins TRBV11-2 to TRBJ1-5, with 7 bases identical to TRBD1. CDR1 SGHAT and CDR2 FQNNGV come from the germline V gene. The J segment lost 7 bases and the V segment lost 4 bases, leaving 10 bases of the junction unmatched. The CDR3 length is 15 residues. The CDR3 region is CASSSSTGDGQPQHF. CDR3 in DNA: TGTGCCAGCAGCTCTTCTACAGGGGACGGCCAGCCCCAGCATTTT.

The chain couples TRBV27 to TRBJ2-1; D is possibly TRBD2 (6 bases). CDR1 MNHEY and CDR2 SMNVEV come from the germline V gene (reference sequence). V shed 3 bases and J shed 5 bases, with 11 bases lying between them. The CDR3 length is 14 residues. The DNA of the CDR3 is TGTGCCAGCAGTTTGGGGGGAAGTCACAATGAGCAGTTCTTC. Amino acids: CASSLGGSHNEQFF.

The V call is TRBV2, the J call TRBJ2-2; 7 positions agree with TRBD1. This CDR3 is built from 13 residues. Germline CDR1 reads SNHLY; CDR2 reads FYNNEI. V lost 9 bases to trimming and J lost 8 bases; unmatched junction nucleotides: 9. In DNA, the CDR3 is TGTGCCAGTGGACAGGCCGTGGGGGGGGAGCTGTTTTTT. This encodes CASGQAVGGELFF.

V gene TRBV10-3 combines with J gene TRBJ1-2, with unresolved D. Trimming took off 8 bases at V and 0 bases at J, with 10 bases between the two ends. Germline V lookup: CDR1 ENHRY, CDR2 SYGVKD. There are 13 residues in the CDR3. CDR3 sequence (DNA): TGTGCCATCGAGGGCCGGGCTAACTATGGCTACACCTTC. It specifies CAIEGRANYGYTF.

The V and J genes are TRBV5-1 and TRBJ2-3, with 9 nucleotides matching TRBD1. CDR1 is SGHRS, CDR2 YFSETQ, per germline. V was pared by 4 bases and J by 5 bases, with 5 bases of the junction left unmatched. The CDR3 loop spans 14 amino acids. CDR3 sequence (DNA): TGCGCCAGCAGCCCGGGACAGGGAGGAGATACGCAGTATTTT. It encodes CASSPGQGGDTQYF.

The chain links TRBV5-6 to TRBJ1-3, with D perhaps matching TRBD1 (5 bases). V lost 4 bases to trimming and J lost 0 bases, with 11 bases between them. From germline, CDR1 is SGHDT and CDR2 YYEEEE. CDR3 length: 15 residues. CDR3: CASSSPRGSGNTIYF. The DNA of the CDR3 is TGTGCCAGCAGCAGTCCTAGGGGCTCTGGAAACACCATATATTTT.

This chain links TRBV9 with TRBJ1-4, with D possibly matching TRBD1 (5 bases). The CDR3 length is 17 residues. Trimming pared 0 bases from V and 7 bases from J, leaving 19 bases between. The V gene's germline CDR1 is SGDLS and CDR2 YYNGEE. The CDR3, as DNA: TGTGCCAGCAGCGTAGCTCCGGGGCGGGAAACTGGTGAAAAACTGTTTTTT. This codes for CASSVAPGRETGEKLFF. The whole variable domain, filled in from reference TRBV9 and TRBJ1-4, reads DSGVTQTPKHLITATGQRVTLRCSPRSGDLSVYWYQQSLDQGLQFLIQYYNGEERAKGNILERFSAQQFPDLHSELNLSSLELGDSALYFCASSVAPGRETGEKLFFGSGTQLSVL.

This clone was seen once. V is TRBV24-1 and J is TRBJ2-5, with TRBD1 identical over 7 bases. V lost 4 bases, J lost 5 bases, and 3 bases stayed unmatched. The CDR3 spans 13 residues. Germline CDR1 reads KGHDR; CDR2 reads SFDVKD. The CDR3 region has the DNA TGTGCCACCAGTGACGGACAGGCCGAGACCCAGTACTTC. Protein: CATSDGQAETQYF.

The CDR3 nucleotides read TGTGCCAGCAGCCAACAGGGGAACTCCTACAATGAGCAGTTCTTC. Amino acids: CASSQQGNSYNEQFF. The chain couples TRBV6-5 to TRBJ2-1; TRBD1 agrees at 7 bases. V trimming: 6 bases; J trimming: 0 bases; junction bases outside the gene matches: 5. CDR1 and CDR2 (germline): MNHEY, SVGAGI. The CDR3 runs to 15 residues.

The chain carries TRBV28 and TRBJ2-7, with D possibly TRBD2 on 5 matching bases. The CDR3 runs 14 residues. V was trimmed by 4 bases and J by 2 bases, leaving 12 bases between them. CDR1 and CDR2 from the germline V gene are MDHEN and SYDVKM. The DNA for the CDR3 is TGTGCCAGCAGTTCTCCGGACTTTACCTACGAGCAGTACTTC. It is translated as CASSSPDFTYEQYF.

This sequence joins TRBV6-5 and TRBJ1-1; D gene uncertain. Germline CDR1 and CDR2: MNHEY and SVGAGI. Trimming shortened V by 10 bases and J by 0 bases, and 6 bases separated the two germline ends. The length of the CDR3 is 11 residues. For the CDR3, the DNA is TGTGCCACCATTCTGAACACTGAAGCTTTCTTT. Its protein is CATILNTEAFF.

The chain has TRBV11-1 and TRBJ1-4, with 10 bases fitting TRBD1. This CDR3 is built from 14 residues. Germline V gives CDR1 SGHAT, CDR2 FQDESV (reference sequence). J lost 8 bases, V lost 4 bases, and 4 bases had no gene match. Written as DNA, the CDR3 is TGTGCCAGCAGCTCCGGGACAGGGGACGAAAAACTGTTTTTT. The encoded protein is CASSSGTGDEKLFF.

This chain connects TRBV5-4 to TRBJ2-7, with 11 bases that match TRBD1. CDR3 length equals 15 residues. The V and J ends lost 3 bases and 7 bases, in that order; junction bases with no gene match: 9. Germline CDR1 SGHNT, CDR2 YYREEE (reference sequence). The DNA of the CDR3 is TGTGCCAGCAGCTGGTCTGGACAGGGGGCAAGAGAGCAGTACTTC. It translates to CASSWSGQGAREQYF.

The chain joins TRBV11-2 to TRBJ2-5, with D hard to call. The CDR3 loop spans 15 amino acids. The V end lost 1 base, the J end lost 1 base, and 10 bases lay between the germline ends. Looked up from germline, CDR1 is SGHAT and CDR2 is FQNNGV. The chain's CDR3 is CASSLGQAAQETQYF. CDR3 nucleotides: TGTGCCAGCAGCTTAGGTCAGGCCGCCCAAGAGACCCAGTACTTC.

The V gene is TRBV4-2, the J gene TRBJ2-7; D possibly corresponds to TRBD2 (6 bases). Germline V CDR1 and CDR2: LGHNA, YNFKEQ. Deletions cut 1 base from V and 7 bases from J, with 17 bases between. The CDR3 length is 15 residues. The CDR3 region is CASSQVQDGGWEQYF. The CDR3 DNA is TGTGCCAGCAGCCAAGTACAGGACGGGGGATGGGAGCAGTACTTC.

V gene TRBV23-1 combines with J gene TRBJ1-5, with D uncertain. TRBV23-1 belongs to the ORF category, with a function that is uncertain. With 6 bases removed from V and 5 bases from J, the gap between germline ends came to 17 bases. This CDR3 region has 15 residues. As DNA, the CDR3 is TGCGCCAGCAGGGGGAGGCGAATAAATTATCAGCCCCAGCATTTT. This sequence encodes CASRGRRINYQPQHF.

V usage is TRBV5-5 and J usage is TRBJ1-5; possibly TRBD1 for D (5 bases). The V gene's germline CDR1 is SGHKS and CDR2 YYEKEE (reference sequence). The CDR3 is 16 amino acids. V shed 3 bases and J shed 0 bases, with 13 bases lying between them. The CDR3 here is CASSSEGVYSNQPQHF. DNA for the CDR3: TGTGCCAGCAGCTCCGAAGGGGTTTATAGCAATCAGCCCCAGCATTTT.

The chain carries TRBV6-6 and TRBJ2-7; D call uncertain. The CDR3 has 13 amino acids. Trimming removed 2 bases at V and 3 bases at J, with 8 bases between. Germline V gene lookup returns CDR1 MNHNY and CDR2 SVGAGI (reference sequence). The CDR3 reads CASSYGRNYEQYF. CDR3 nucleotide sequence: TGTGCCAGCAGTTACGGCAGAAACTACGAGCAGTACTTC.

The chain has TRBV4-1 and TRBJ1-5; D call uncertain. The length of the CDR3 is 20 residues. With 0 bases removed from V and 0 bases from J, the gap between germline ends came to 21 bases. In germline, CDR1 is MGHRA, CDR2 YSYEKL. The CDR3 coding sequence is TGCGCCAGCAGCCAAGATCCCGGTCAGGCAGGTCCTTATAGCAATCAGCCCCAGCATTTT. This translates into CASSQDPGQAGPYSNQPQHF.

The genes are TRBV11-2 and TRBJ1-1, with 7 bases lining up with TRBD1. Germline CDR1 and CDR2: SGHAT and FQNNGV. This CDR3 comprises 13 residues. V shed 7 bases and J 5 bases; nucleotides not matched to a gene: 7. The CDR3 loop is CASINRGKTEAFF. CDR3 bases: TGTGCCAGCATCAACAGGGGTAAAACTGAAGCTTTCTTT.

The rearrangement links TRBV5-1 to TRBJ1-2; 8 nucleotides line up with TRBD1. In germline, CDR1 is SGHRS, CDR2 YFSETQ. The CDR3 is 12 amino acids. V trimming: 6 bases; J trimming: 7 bases; junction bases outside the gene matches: 5. The CDR3 loop is CASTQDRAGYTF. As DNA, the CDR3 is TGCGCCAGCACCCAGGACAGGGCTGGCTACACCTTC.

This CDR3 is CASSHLPTGGSYEQYF. The CDR3 DNA is TGTGCCAGCAGCCACCTACCGACCGGGGGCTCCTACGAGCAGTACTTC. The chain employs TRBV14 and TRBJ2-7; D might be TRBD2 (6 bases). The V end was cut by 3 bases, the J end by 0 bases, with 15 bases between. The CDR3 spans 16 residues. CDR1 is SGHDN and CDR2 is FVKESK in the germline V gene.

Ten or more counts support this clone. The chain has TRBV30 and TRBJ1-1, with a tentative D call TRBD1 (6 bases). This CDR3 region has 12 residues. With 5 bases removed from V and 4 bases from J, the gap between germline ends came to 11 bases. Germline V gives CDR1 GTSNPN, CDR2 SVGIG (reference sequence). Written as DNA, the CDR3 is TGTGCCTGGCAGACAGGCCTCACTGAAGCTTTCTTT. Encoded protein: CAWQTGLTEAFF.

The chain joins TRBV18 to TRBJ1-2, with 8 bases that match TRBD1. After removal of 4 bases from V and 6 bases from J, the junction contained 4 bases not matched to a gene. Germline-derived CDR1 and CDR2 are KGHSH and LQKENI. This CDR3 has 13 amino acids. The CDR3 DNA sequence: TGTGCCAGCTCACGCGGACAGGGAAATGGCTACACCTTC. Translated, it gives CASSRGQGNGYTF. Full variable domain (missing parts from reference TRBV18 and TRBJ1-2): NAGVMQNPRHLVRRRGQEARLRCSPMKGHSHVYWYRQLPEEGLKFMVYLQKENIIDESGMPKERFSAEFPKEGPSILRIQQVVRGDSAAYFCASSRGQGNGYTFGSGTRLTVV.

This chain uses TRBV6-5 with TRBJ2-1, with a possible D match to TRBD2 (6 bases). Trimming took off 7 bases at V and 4 bases at J, with 14 bases between the two ends. This CDR3 has 14 residues. CDR1 is MNHEY, CDR2 SVGAGI, per germline. The CDR3 protein is CASKPGTPYNEQFF. CDR3 DNA sequence: TGTGCCAGCAAACCCGGGACTCCATACAATGAGCAGTTCTTC.

This clone was observed a single time. The chain joins TRBV4-1 to TRBJ2-7, with a weak D call TRBD2 (5 bases). The ends were cut back, 5 bases at V and 0 bases at J, with 14 bases in the middle. Germline lookup yields CDR1 MGHRA and CDR2 YSYEKL. There are 15 residues in the CDR3. The DNA of the CDR3 is TGCGCCAGCAGCTTCGGACTCCCGAGCTCCTACGAGCAGTACTTC. This encodes CASSFGLPSSYEQYF.